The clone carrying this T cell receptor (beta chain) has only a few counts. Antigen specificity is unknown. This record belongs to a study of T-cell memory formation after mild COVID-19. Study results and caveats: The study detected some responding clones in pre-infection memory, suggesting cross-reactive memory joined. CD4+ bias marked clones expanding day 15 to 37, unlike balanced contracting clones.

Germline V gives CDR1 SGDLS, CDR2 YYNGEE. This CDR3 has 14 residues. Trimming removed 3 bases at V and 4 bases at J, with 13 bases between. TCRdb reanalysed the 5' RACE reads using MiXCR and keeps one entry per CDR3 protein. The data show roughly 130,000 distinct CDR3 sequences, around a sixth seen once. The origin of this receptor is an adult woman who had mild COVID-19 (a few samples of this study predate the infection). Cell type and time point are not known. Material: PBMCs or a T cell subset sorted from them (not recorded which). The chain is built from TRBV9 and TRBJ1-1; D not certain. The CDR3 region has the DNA TGTGCCAGCAGCGCCGGTCCCGCCCCCACTGAAGCTTTCTTT. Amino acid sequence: CASSAGPAPTEAFF.